A single sample is the source of the 27 T cell receptor beta chains below, sequenced in a study of regulatory T cells in long-lasting Graves disease. Time point described: persistent/refractory GD, antithyroid drugs over 5 years with positive TRAb. The TCR library was made from RNA that had been extracted from PBMCs in TRIzol. To make TCR beta libraries, researchers used iRepertoire HTBI primers and Arm-PCR of CDR3 regions. From the multiplex PCR reads, TCRdb called clonotypes with MiXCR, one entry per CDR3 protein. The sample includes 250,000 to 300,000 distinct CDR3 sequences, 22% of them seen just once. Here the sequenced sample was peripheral blood mononuclear cells (PBMCs), taken when the disease was refractory, from a patient treated with antithyroid drugs. These receptors came from a female donor with Graves disease.

To note about this clonotype: One junction end does not reproduce the germline sequence, and a read error may be involved. The chain combines TRBV9 with TRBJ2-1; D remains unclear. Germline V lookup: CDR1 SGDLS, CDR2 YYNGEE. This CDR3 is 13 amino acids long. CDR3 sequence (DNA): TGCGCCAGCAGCCCTATTACAGAGAATGAGCAGTTCTTC. Encoded protein: CASSPITENEQFF.

The V call is TRBV27, the J call TRBJ2-5; possible D gene TRBD1, 5 bases. The CDR3 has 15 residues. Germline lookup yields CDR1 MNHEY and CDR2 SMNVEV (reference sequence). V dropped 5 bases and J dropped 5 bases, with 18 bases sitting between them. In nucleotides, the CDR3 is TGTGCCAGCAGTGTATACAGTGGGGCCGGGGAGACCCAGTACTTC. Translating it yields CASSVYSGAGETQYF.

The chain uses TRBV19 and TRBJ2-2; no firm D call. V was pared by 3 bases and J by 6 bases, with 11 bases between. From germline, CDR1 is LNHDA and CDR2 SQIVND (reference sequence). This CDR3 contains 14 residues. CDR3 sequence reads: CASSIPASAGELFF. CDR3 DNA: TGTGCCAGTAGTATTCCCGCCTCCGCCGGGGAGCTGTTTTTT.

The chain combines TRBV7-9 with TRBJ1-2; D is ambiguous. The ends were cut back, 7 bases at V and 7 bases at J, with 13 bases in the middle. The CDR3 extends over 12 amino acids. Germline V gene data show CDR1 as SEHNR and CDR2 as FQNEAQ (reference sequence). The CDR3: CASTTDRSGYTF. CDR3 nucleotides: TGTGCCAGCACCACGGATAGGTCTGGCTACACCTTC.

This clonotype came up a few times. The rearrangement joins TRBV2 to TRBJ2-5; 14 bases line up with TRBD2. Germline V lookup: CDR1 SNHLY, CDR2 FYNNEI. CDR3 size: 17 residues. With V trimmed by 5 bases and J by 4 bases, 9 bases remained unmatched. The CDR3 protein is CASSPGLAGGGGETQYF. CDR3 sequence (DNA): TGTGCCAGCAGTCCCGGACTAGCGGGAGGTGGAGGAGAGACCCAGTACTTC.

This clonotype has a handful of counts. The genes are TRBV20-1 and TRBJ1-5; 8 nucleotides match TRBD1. V shed 5 bases, J shed 5 bases, and the junction held 5 bases outside the gene matches. Looked up from germline, CDR1 is DFQATT and CDR2 is SNEGSKA (reference sequence). The CDR3 contains 13 residues. CDR3: CSAVDRGYQPQHF. DNA of the CDR3: TGCAGTGCTGTTGACAGGGGTTATCAGCCCCAGCATTTT.

In this sample, this clonotype turned up many times. The CDR3 sequence: CASSLLLRAGRALEQYF. CDR3 in DNA: TGTGCCAGCAGCTTACTTCTGCGGGCCGGGAGGGCTTTAGAGCAGTACTTC. This rearrangement joins TRBV7-2 to TRBJ2-7, with 8 bases aligning to TRBD2. The CDR3 length is 17 residues. The germline V gene has CDR1 SGHTA and CDR2 FQGNSA. With 2 bases clipped from V and 7 bases from J, the junction kept 16 bases outside the gene matches.

This clonotype has a count of ten or more. This chain uses TRBV2 with TRBJ1-4; TRBD1 might be the D (5 bases). Per germline, CDR1 SNHLY and CDR2 FYNNEI. Trimming took 4 bases from V and 12 from J, leaving 15 bases between them. The CDR3 contains 13 residues. CDR3 residues: CASSGATGLELFF. DNA of the CDR3: TGTGCCAGCAGTGGAGCCACGGGACTGGAACTGTTTTTT.

The table lists this clonotype with many counts. J is TRBJ2-7 and V is TRBV7-2; the D gene is possibly TRBD1 (6 bases). V gave up 3 bases and J gave up 0 bases, with 15 bases separating them. The CDR3 is made up of 16 amino acids. In germline, CDR1 is SGHTA, CDR2 FQGNSA. CDR3 amino acids: CASSFFDRFSSYEQYF. The CDR3 DNA follows: TGTGCCAGCAGCTTCTTCGACAGGTTTTCCTCCTACGAGCAGTACTTC. Supplemented by reference TRBV7-2 and TRBJ2-7, the full variable domain reads GAGVSQSPSNKVTEKGKDVELRCDPISGHTALYWYRQSLGQGLEFLIYFQGNSAPDKSGLPSDRFSAERTGGSVSTLTIQRTQQEDSAVYLCASSFFDRFSSYEQYFGPGTRLTVT.

V gene TRBV7-2 combines with J gene TRBJ1-3; D unclear. Germline CDR1 is SGHTA and CDR2 is FQGNSA. The V end lost 3 bases, the J end lost 0 bases, and 6 bases lay between the germline ends. The CDR3 covers 14 residues. The CDR3 region is CASSFTSSGNTIYF. In nucleotides, the CDR3 is TGTGCCAGCAGCTTCACCAGCTCTGGAAACACCATATATTTT.

The sample holds a few counts of this clonotype. The chain links TRBV20-1 to TRBJ2-5; 9 bases are a match to TRBD2. Germline V gene data show CDR1 as DFQATT and CDR2 as SNEGSKA (reference sequence). V gave up 7 bases and J gave up 4 bases; unmatched junction bases: 13. The CDR3 length is 15 residues. The CDR3 DNA is TGCAGTGTACCCTCGGCGGGAGGGCCGCGAGAGACCCAGTACTTC. The encoded protein is CSVPSAGGPRETQYF.

This clonotype was observed a handful of times. The chain carries TRBV10-1 and TRBJ2-2; possible D gene TRBD2, 6 bases. Trimming left V 8 bases short and J 2 bases short, with 12 bases between. Germline V gene lookup returns CDR1 WNHNN and CDR2 SYGVQD (reference sequence). CDR3 length: 14 amino acids. CDR3 region: CASSRRDNTGELFF. The CDR3 DNA is TGCGCCAGCTCGAGGAGGGATAACACCGGGGAGCTGTTTTTT.

V usage is TRBV5-1 and J usage is TRBJ1-2, with TRBD1 identical over 7 bases. Germline assignment: CDR1 SGHRS and CDR2 YFSETQ. J lost 1 base, V lost 4 bases, and 4 bases had no gene match. This CDR3 has 14 amino acids. The DNA for the CDR3 is TGCGCCAGCAGCGCCGGGACAGTTAACTATGGCTACACCTTC. Amino acid sequence: CASSAGTVNYGYTF. Full variable domain (remainder filled in from reference TRBV5-1 and TRBJ1-2): KAGVTQTPRYLIKTRGQQVTLSCSPISGHRSVSWYQQTPGQGLQFLFEYFSETQRNKGNFPGRFSGRQFSNSRSEMNVSTLELGDSALYLCASSAGTVNYGYTFGSGTRLTVV.

To note about this clonotype: The junction departs from germline at one end; a sequencing error may be responsible. The chain joins TRBV4-3 to TRBJ1-4; D is perhaps TRBD1 (5 bases). This CDR3 region has 13 residues. Per germline, CDR1 LGHNA and CDR2 YSLEER. CDR3 bases: TGCGCCAGCAGCCGAAACAGGAATGGAAAACTGTTTTTT. It codes for CASSRNRNGKLFF.

This clonotype was seen at least ten times. The J gene is TRBJ1-4, the V gene TRBV6-1, with D perhaps TRBD1 (6 bases). V was pared by 6 bases and J by 7 bases, with 12 bases between. Germline-derived CDR1 and CDR2 are MNHNS and SASEGT. The CDR3 loop spans 13 amino acids. This chain's CDR3 is CASRPQGIEKLFF. CDR3 nucleotides: TGTGCCAGCAGGCCACAGGGTATTGAAAAACTGTTTTTT.

This clonotype turned up a few times. The chain employs TRBV3-1 and TRBJ1-2; 8 bases line up with TRBD1. Germline V gene sequence: CDR1 LGHDT, CDR2 YNNKEL (reference sequence). Trimming removed 3 bases from V and 2 bases from J; junction bases left unmatched: 5. The CDR3 sequence is 15 residues long. The CDR3 here is CASSHRGQGNYGYTF. In nucleotides, the CDR3 is TGTGCCAGCAGCCACAGGGGGCAGGGGAACTATGGCTACACCTTC.

This clonotype was recorded many times. The J gene is TRBJ1-5, the V gene TRBV28; D is unresolved. There are 12 residues in the CDR3. Trimming removed 6 bases at V and 7 bases at J, with 10 bases between. CDR1 is MDHEN and CDR2 is SYDVKM in the germline V gene. CDR3 residues: CASSASDQPQHF. In DNA, the CDR3 is TGTGCCAGCAGCGCCTCAGACCAGCCCCAGCATTTT.

The V and J genes are TRBV12-3 or TRBV12-4 and TRBJ1-2; TRBD1 matches 11 bases. V was pared by 5 bases and J by 5 bases, with 4 bases of the junction left unmatched. The length of the CDR3 is 14 residues. This CDR3 reads CASSRTGGRYGYTF. The DNA for the CDR3 is TGTGCCAGCAGTCGGACAGGGGGCCGGTATGGCTACACCTTC.

J is TRBJ2-5 and V is TRBV28; a possible D gene is TRBD1 (6 bases). Trimming took off 6 bases at V and 4 bases at J, with 9 bases between the two ends. Per germline, CDR1 MDHEN and CDR2 SYDVKM. This CDR3 spans 12 amino acids. CDR3 coding DNA: TGTGCCAGCAGGCTACAGGGAGAGACCCAGTACTTC. It yields the protein CASRLQGETQYF.

This clonotype was picked up a small number of times. The chain carries TRBV6-5 and TRBJ1-4; 7 bases align to TRBD1. The CDR3 totals 16 residues. Germline CDR1 MNHEY, CDR2 SVGAGI. V gave up 1 base and J gave up 8 bases; unmatched junction bases: 10. The CDR3 loop reads CASSYYAGTAGEKLFF. CDR3 DNA: TGTGCCAGCAGTTACTATGCCGGGACAGCCGGGGAAAAACTGTTTTTT.

The chain carries TRBV30 and TRBJ2-2; weak D call: TRBD1 (6 bases). Trimming removed 2 bases at V and 3 bases at J, with 7 bases between. The germline V gene encodes CDR1 GTSNPN and CDR2 SVGIG (reference sequence). The CDR3 is 13 residues long. The CDR3, as DNA: TGTGCCTGGAGTAGGACAGACACCGGGGAGCTGTTTTTT. It encodes CAWSRTDTGELFF. The full variable domain, its missing parts supplied by reference TRBV30 and TRBJ2-2, is SQTIHQWPATLVQPVGSPLSLECTVEGTSNPNLYWYRQAAGRGLQLLFYSVGIGQISSEVPQNLSASRPQDRQFILSSKKLLLSDSGFYLCAWSRTDTGELFFGEGSRLTVL.

As to this clonotype: A clone one base away is much larger, so this may be a read error. The chain uses TRBV7-9 and TRBJ2-5; a weak D match, TRBD2 (8 bases). CDR1 is SEHNR and CDR2 is FQNEAQ in the germline V gene (reference sequence). The CDR3 extends over 15 amino acids. The CDR3 spells CAGSLGGGTEETQYF. CDR3 sequence (DNA): TGTGCCGGCAGCTTAGGCGGGGGGACAGAAGAGACCCAGTACTTC.

This clonotype was seen at least ten times. The V gene is TRBV28, the J gene TRBJ1-5; no clear D gene. The CDR3 is made up of 16 amino acids. V was pared by 6 bases and J by 1 base, with 16 bases between. Germline V lookup: CDR1 MDHEN, CDR2 SYDVKM. The CDR3 DNA is TGTGCCAGCAGCCCCAGACGACTGGGGAGCAATCAGCCCCAGCATTTT. This gives the protein CASSPRRLGSNQPQHF.

V is TRBV6-2 or TRBV6-3 and J is TRBJ2-7; D unclear. The germline gives CDR1 MNHEY, CDR2 SVGEGT. V gave up 8 bases and J gave up 0 bases, with 20 bases separating them. The CDR3 contains 16 residues. The CDR3 DNA reads as TGTGCCAGCCTGAAAGGAGCAGTGAGTGCCTCCTACGAGCAGTACTTC. This codes for CASLKGAVSASYEQYF.

This clonotype was picked up one time. The chain employs TRBV4-2 and TRBJ2-3; 13 bases match TRBD2. This CDR3 comprises 16 residues. The V gene end was trimmed by 4 bases and the J gene end by 5 bases; junction bases not matched to a gene: 6. The germline V gene has CDR1 LGHNA and CDR2 YNFKEQ. The CDR3 bases are TGTGCCAGCAGCCTGGGGACTAGCGGGATGGTAGATACGCAGTATTTT. Its translation is CASSLGTSGMVDTQYF.

The sample holds a few counts of this clonotype. This chain connects TRBV11-2 to TRBJ2-3, with 7 bases lining up with TRBD2. J gave up 3 bases and V 5 bases, and 14 bases lay outside the gene matches. The CDR3 has 17 residues. Germline V gives CDR1 SGHAT, CDR2 FQNNGV. CDR3 in amino acids: CASSPLGGRGATDTQYF. The CDR3 bases are TGTGCCAGCAGCCCCCTGGGCGGGAGAGGCGCGACAGATACGCAGTATTTT.

A few counts support this clonotype. V gene TRBV20-1 combines with J gene TRBJ2-7; 9 bases align to TRBD2. The CDR3 is made up of 14 amino acids. CDR1 is DFQATT and CDR2 is SNEGSKA in the germline V gene (reference sequence). The junction had 5 bases not matched to a gene; V was cut back by 5 bases and J by 0 bases. CDR3 loop: CSAGLAGDSYEQYF. Here the CDR3 DNA reads TGCAGTGCTGGATTAGCGGGAGACTCCTACGAGCAGTACTTC.